The clone carrying this T cell receptor beta chain was picked up many times. The antigen is not known. This sample is drawn from a study of metastatic and nonmetastatic thyroid tumors. Study summary: Repertoires were compared across blood and tumor or nodule tissue from malignant and benign thyroid patients.

Study findings and constraints: Relative to benign nodules, malignant thyroid tumors were reportedly characterized by significantly elevated TCR beta diversity in blood and tumor.

The CDR3 is 15 residues long. V gave up 4 bases and J gave up 2 bases, with 15 bases separating them. Germline CDR1 and CDR2: SGHDN and FVKESK. Each patient came to thyroid surgery without any prior treatment (of any kind). Methods used by the authors: CDR3 differences across clinicopathological groups were used to build a distant-metastasis classifier for papillary thyroid cancer. TCRdb re-clonotyped the PCR reads through MiXCR. The V and J calls were determined by TCRdb, not by the authors. The sample lists tens of thousands of clones, 9% to 13% seen once, with roughly 10% in the top ten. Sequencing was performed on blood. This clonotype was obtained from a male donor with papillary thyroid cancer or a benign thyroid nodule (not recorded which). Some clones in this sample may be carry-over from other donors' samples. The genes are TRBV14 and TRBJ2-7; D is undetermined. CDR3 coding DNA: TGTGCCAGCAGCCCATGGGGATTTTTAACCTACGAGCAGTACTTC. It translates to CASSPWGFLTYEQYF.